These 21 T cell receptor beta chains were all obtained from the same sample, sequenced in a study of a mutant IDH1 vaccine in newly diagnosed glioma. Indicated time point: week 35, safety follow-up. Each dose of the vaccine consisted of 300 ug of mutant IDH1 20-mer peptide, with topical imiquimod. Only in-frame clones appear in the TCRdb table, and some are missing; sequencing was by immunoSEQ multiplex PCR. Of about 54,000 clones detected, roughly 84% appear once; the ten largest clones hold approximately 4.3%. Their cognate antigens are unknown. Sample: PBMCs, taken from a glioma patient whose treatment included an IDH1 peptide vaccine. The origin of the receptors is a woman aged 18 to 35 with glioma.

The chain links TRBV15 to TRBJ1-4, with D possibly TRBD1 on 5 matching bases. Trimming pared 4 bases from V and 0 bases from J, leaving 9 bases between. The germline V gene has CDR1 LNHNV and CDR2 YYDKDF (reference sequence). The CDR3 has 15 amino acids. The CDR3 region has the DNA TGTGCCACCAGCACCGGGGGGGCAACTAATGAAAAACTGTTTTTT. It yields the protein CATSTGGATNEKLFF.

DNA for the CDR3: TGTGCCAGCGGAGAGACAGGGGGCTCTGAAGCTTTCTTT. It yields the protein CASGETGGSEAFF. The gene calls are TRBV25-1 and TRBJ1-1; 10 bases are shared with TRBD1. V lost 8 bases, J lost 6 bases, and 6 bases stayed unmatched. The CDR3 contains 13 residues. Looked up from germline, CDR1 is MGHDK and CDR2 is SYGVNS.

CDR3 amino acids: CASRHANTGELFF. The CDR3 coding sequence is TGCGCCAGCAGACACGCGAACACCGGGGAGCTGTTTTTT. The V and J genes are TRBV5-1 and TRBJ2-2, with unresolved D. CDR1 and CDR2 (germline): SGHRS, YFSETQ. Trimming pared 5 bases from V and 0 bases from J, leaving 5 bases between. The CDR3 is 13 residues long.

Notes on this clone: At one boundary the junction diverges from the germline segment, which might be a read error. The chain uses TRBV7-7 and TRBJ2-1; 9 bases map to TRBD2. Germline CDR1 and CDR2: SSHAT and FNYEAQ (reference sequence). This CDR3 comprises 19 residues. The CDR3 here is CASSPLGGGTSSRVNEQFF. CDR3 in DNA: TGTGCTAGCAGCCCCCTAGGTGGTGGGACTAGCTCCCGCGTCAATGAGCAGTTCTTC.

For the CDR3, the DNA is TGTGCCCTAGCGGGAGCCTACAATGAGCAGTTCTTC. Its protein product is CALAGAYNEQFF. The V call is TRBV30, the J call TRBJ2-1, with TRBD2 matching over 10 bases. With 8 bases clipped from V and 2 bases from J, the junction kept 0 bases outside the gene matches. Germline V gene sequence: CDR1 GTSNPN, CDR2 SVGIG (reference sequence). This CDR3 spans 12 amino acids. Using reference TRBV30 and TRBJ2-1 for the parts outside the CDR3, the full variable domain is SQTIHQWPATLVQPVGSPLSLECTVEGTSNPNLYWYRQAAGRGLQLLFYSVGIGQISSEVPQNLSASRPQDRQFILSSKKLLLSDSGFYLCALAGAYNEQFFGPGTRLTVL.

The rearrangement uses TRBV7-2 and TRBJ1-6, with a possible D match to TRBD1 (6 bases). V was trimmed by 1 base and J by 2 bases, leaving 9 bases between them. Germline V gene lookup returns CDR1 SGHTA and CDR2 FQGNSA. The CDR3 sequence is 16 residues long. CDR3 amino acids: CASSLGGGTYNSPLHF. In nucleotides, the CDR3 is TGTGCCAGCAGCTTAGGCGGGGGCACCTATAATTCACCCCTCCACTTT.

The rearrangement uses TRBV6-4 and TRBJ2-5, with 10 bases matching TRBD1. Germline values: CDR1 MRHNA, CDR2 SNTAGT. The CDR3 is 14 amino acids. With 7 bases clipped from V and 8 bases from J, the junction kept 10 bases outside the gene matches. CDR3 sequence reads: CASILSGTGDTQYF. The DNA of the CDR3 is TGTGCCAGCATTCTATCTGGGACAGGGGACACCCAGTACTTC.

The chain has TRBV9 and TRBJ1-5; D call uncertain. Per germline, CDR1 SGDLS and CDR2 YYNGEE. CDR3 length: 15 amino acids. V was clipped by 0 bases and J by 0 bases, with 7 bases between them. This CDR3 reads CASSVGGNSNQPQHF. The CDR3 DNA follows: TGTGCCAGCAGCGTAGGCGGAAATAGCAATCAGCCCCAGCATTTT.

This chain's CDR3 is CASSLAGFAGGRWSQFF. The CDR3 DNA reads as TGTGCCAGCAGCTTAGCTGGCTTCGCGGGGGGTAGGTGGTCGCAGTTCTTC. The chain is built from TRBV7-8 and TRBJ2-1, with 8 nucleotides matching TRBD2. The CDR3 loop spans 17 amino acids. Trimming at V came to 0 bases and at J to 12 bases, leaving 16 bases not matched to a gene. Germline CDR1 is SGHVS and CDR2 is FQNEAQ.

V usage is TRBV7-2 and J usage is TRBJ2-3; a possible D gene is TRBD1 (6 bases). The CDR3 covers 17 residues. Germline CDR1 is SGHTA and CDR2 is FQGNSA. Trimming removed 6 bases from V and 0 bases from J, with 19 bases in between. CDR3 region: CASSKRGRGASTDTQYF. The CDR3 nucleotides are TGTGCCAGCAGTAAACGGGGCAGGGGCGCAAGCACAGATACGCAGTATTTT. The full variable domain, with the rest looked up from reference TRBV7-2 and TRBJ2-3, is GAGVSQSPSNKVTEKGKDVELRCDPISGHTALYWYRQSLGQGLEFLIYFQGNSAPDKSGLPSDRFSAERTGGSVSTLTIQRTQQEDSAVYLCASSKRGRGASTDTQYFGPGTRLTVL.

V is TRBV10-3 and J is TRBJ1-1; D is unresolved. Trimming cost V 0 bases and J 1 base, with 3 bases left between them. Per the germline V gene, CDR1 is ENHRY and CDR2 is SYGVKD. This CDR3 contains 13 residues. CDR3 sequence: CAISESQNTEAFF. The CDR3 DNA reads TGTGCCATCAGTGAGTCTCAGAACACTGAAGCTTTCTTT.

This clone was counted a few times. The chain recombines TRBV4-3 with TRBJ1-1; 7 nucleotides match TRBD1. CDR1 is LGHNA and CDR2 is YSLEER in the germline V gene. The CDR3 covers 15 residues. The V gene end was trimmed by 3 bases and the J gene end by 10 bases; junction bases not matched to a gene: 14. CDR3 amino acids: CASSQFRDSANGAFF. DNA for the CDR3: TGCGCCAGCAGCCAGTTCCGGGACAGCGCCAACGGAGCTTTCTTT.

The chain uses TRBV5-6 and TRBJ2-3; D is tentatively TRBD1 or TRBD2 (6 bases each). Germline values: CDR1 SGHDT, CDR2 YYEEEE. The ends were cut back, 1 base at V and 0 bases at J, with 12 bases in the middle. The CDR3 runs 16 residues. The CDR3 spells CASSLYTGTSTDTQYF. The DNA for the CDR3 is TGTGCCAGCAGCTTGTATACAGGGACTAGCACAGATACGCAGTATTTT.

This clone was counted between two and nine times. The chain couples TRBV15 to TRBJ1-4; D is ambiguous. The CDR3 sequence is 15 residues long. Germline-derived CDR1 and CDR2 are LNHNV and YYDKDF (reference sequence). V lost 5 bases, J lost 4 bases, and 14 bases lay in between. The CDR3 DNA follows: TGTGCCACCAGCGGTTCGACGGGGATTAATGAAAAACTGTTTTTT. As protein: CATSGSTGINEKLFF. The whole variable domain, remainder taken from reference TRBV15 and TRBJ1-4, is DAMVIQNPRYQVTQFGKPVTLSCSQTLNHNVMYWYQQKSSQAPKLLFHYYDKDFNNEADTPDNFQSRRPNTSFCFLDIRSPGLGDTAMYLCATSGSTGINEKLFFGSGTQLSVL.

DNA of the CDR3: TGTGCCAGCAGTCTCCCGACTAGCGGGAGCAACGAGCAGTACTTC. This encodes CASSLPTSGSNEQYF. The V gene is TRBV5-4, the J gene TRBJ2-5; TRBD2 aligns across 12 bases. Near its end, the DNA agrees better with TRBJ2-7, so the J call may be wrong. This CDR3 region has 15 residues. Germline V lookup: CDR1 SGHNT, CDR2 YYREEE (reference sequence).

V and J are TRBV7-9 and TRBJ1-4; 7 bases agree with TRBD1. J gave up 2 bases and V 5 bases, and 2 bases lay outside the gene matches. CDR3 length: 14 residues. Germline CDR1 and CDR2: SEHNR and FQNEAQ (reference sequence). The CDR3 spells CASSGGQTNEKLFF. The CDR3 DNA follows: TGTGCCAGCAGCGGGGGACAGACTAATGAAAAACTGTTTTTT.

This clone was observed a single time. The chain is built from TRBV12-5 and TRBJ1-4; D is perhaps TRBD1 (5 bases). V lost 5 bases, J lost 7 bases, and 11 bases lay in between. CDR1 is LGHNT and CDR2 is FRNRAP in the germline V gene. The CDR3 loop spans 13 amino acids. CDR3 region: CASGLGTGEKLFF. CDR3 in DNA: TGTGCTAGTGGTCTAGGGACGGGTGAAAAACTGTTTTTT. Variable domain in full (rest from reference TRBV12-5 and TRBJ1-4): DARVTQTPRHKVTEMGQEVTMRCQPILGHNTVFWYRQTMMQGLELLAYFRNRAPLDDSGMPKDRFSAEMPDATLATLKIQPSEPRDSAVYFCASGLGTGEKLFFGSGTQLSVL.

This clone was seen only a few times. The CDR3 region has the DNA TGTGCCGGGAGACAGGGGTTTACGAACACTGAAGCTTTCTTT. It yields the protein CAGRQGFTNTEAFF. The chain uses TRBV2 and TRBJ1-1; 8 nucleotides match TRBD1. CDR1 is SNHLY, CDR2 FYNNEI, per germline. Unmatched junction bases numbered 9, after V lost 11 bases and J lost 1 base. The CDR3 runs 14 residues.

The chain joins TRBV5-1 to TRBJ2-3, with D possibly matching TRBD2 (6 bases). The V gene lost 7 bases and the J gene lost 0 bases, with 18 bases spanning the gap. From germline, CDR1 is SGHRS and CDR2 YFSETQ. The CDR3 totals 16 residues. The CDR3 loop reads CASPPPGRGSTDTQYF. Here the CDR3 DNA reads TGCGCCAGCCCACCCCCGGGACGGGGGAGCACAGATACGCAGTATTTT. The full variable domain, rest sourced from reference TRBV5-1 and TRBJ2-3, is KAGVTQTPRYLIKTRGQQVTLSCSPISGHRSVSWYQQTPGQGLQFLFEYFSETQRNKGNFPGRFSGRQFSNSRSEMNVSTLELGDSALYLCASPPPGRGSTDTQYFGPGTRLTVL.

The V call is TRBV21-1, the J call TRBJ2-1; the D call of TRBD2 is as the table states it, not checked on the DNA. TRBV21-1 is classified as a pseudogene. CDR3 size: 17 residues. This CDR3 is CASSKAGGTSSYNEQFF. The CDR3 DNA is TGTGCCAGCAGCAAAGCGGGGGGGACGAGCTCCTACAATGAGCAGTTCTTC.

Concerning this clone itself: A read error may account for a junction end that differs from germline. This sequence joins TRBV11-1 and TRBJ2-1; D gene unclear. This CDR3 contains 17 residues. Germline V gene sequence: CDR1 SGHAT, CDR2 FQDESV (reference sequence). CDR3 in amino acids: CASSFRIESISSNEQFF. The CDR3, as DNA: TGTGCCAGCAGCTTTAGGATCGAGAGTATCTCCTCCAATGAGCAGTTCTTC.